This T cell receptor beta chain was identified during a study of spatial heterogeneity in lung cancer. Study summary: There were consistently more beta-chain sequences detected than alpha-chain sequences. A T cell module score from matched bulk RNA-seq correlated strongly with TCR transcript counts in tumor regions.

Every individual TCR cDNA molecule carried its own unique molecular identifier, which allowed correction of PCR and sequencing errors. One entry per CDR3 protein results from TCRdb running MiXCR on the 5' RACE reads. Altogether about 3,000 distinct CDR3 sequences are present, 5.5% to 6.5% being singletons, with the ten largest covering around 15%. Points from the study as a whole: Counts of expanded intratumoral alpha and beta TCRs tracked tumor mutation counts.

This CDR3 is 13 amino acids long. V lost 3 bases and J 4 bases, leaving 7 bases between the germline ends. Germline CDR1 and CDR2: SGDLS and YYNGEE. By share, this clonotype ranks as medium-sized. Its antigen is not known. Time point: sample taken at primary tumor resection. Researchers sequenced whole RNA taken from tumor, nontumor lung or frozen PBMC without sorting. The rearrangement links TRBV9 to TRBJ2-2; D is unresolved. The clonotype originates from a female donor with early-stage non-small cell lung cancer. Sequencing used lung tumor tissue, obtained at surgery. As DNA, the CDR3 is TGTGCCAGCAGCGCACGACCCACCGGGGAGCTGTTTTTT. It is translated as CASSARPTGELFF.